Listed here are 11 T cell receptor beta chains from one sample, sequenced in a study of T cells in women clearing cervical HPV infection. TCRdb's table, derived via immunoSEQ multiplex PCR, lists solely in-frame clones and lacks some. Its listing shows roughly 22,000 clones. The sequenced sample consisted of blood buffy coat. These TCRs come from a woman between 18 and 70 years old with a cervical HPV16 infection that either progressed to CIN3+ or cleared (not recorded which).

Considering frequency, this clone is medium-sized. The read stops 3 residues short of the end of the CDR3; the missing end is completed from the germline J gene. The V call is TRBV4-2, the J call TRBJ2-7, with 12 bases lining up with TRBD2. Germline lookup yields CDR1 LGHNA and CDR2 YNFKEQ. The CDR3 has 16 residues. V lost 0 bases and J lost 0; bases outside the gene matches: 0. CDR3 sequence: CASSQELAGGSYEQYF. Partial CDR3 DNA: TGTGCCAGCAGCCAAGAACTAGCGGGAGGCTCCTACGAG.

In the case of this clone: With the read ending 3 residues before the CDR3 end, the germline J gene is used to fill in that end. V is TRBV19 and J is TRBJ1-1; D perhaps matches TRBD1 (5 bases). The CDR3 is 14 amino acids. Trimming took 7 bases from V and 4 from J, leaving 16 bases between them. Germline CDR1 is LNHDA and CDR2 is SQIVND (reference sequence). The part of the CDR3 DNA that was read is TGTGCCAGTACTAACCTCGGAGGGGTCACTGAA. Its protein is CASTNLGGVTE. The full CDR3 protein reads CASTNLGGVTEAFF.

Worth noting for this clone: The read falls 3 residues short of the CDR3 end, and the missing part is taken from the germline J gene. The genes are TRBV19 and TRBJ2-3; 10 bases match TRBD1. This CDR3 contains 15 residues. Trimming removed 3 bases from V and 4 bases from J; junction bases left unmatched: 4. Per the germline V gene, CDR1 is LNHDA and CDR2 is SQIVND (reference sequence). CDR3 sequence: CASSIGTGAPDTQYF. CDR3 DNA, as far as it was read: TGTGCCAGTAGTATTGGGACAGGGGCGCCAGATACG. The full variable domain, completed using reference TRBV19 and TRBJ2-3, is DGGITQSPKYLFRKEGQNVTLSCEQNLNHDAMYWYRQDPGQGLRLIYYSQIVNDFQKGDIAEGYSVSREKKESFPLTVTSAQKNPTAFYLCASSIGTGAPDTQYFGPGTRLTVL.

Concerning this clone itself: The read is 3 residues too short to cover the CDR3 end, so that end is filled in from the germline J gene. This rearrangement joins TRBV18 to TRBJ1-2; unclear D gene. Per the germline V gene, CDR1 is KGHSH and CDR2 is LQKENI. The CDR3 contains 11 residues. V was clipped by 6 bases and J by 6 bases, with 8 bases between them. CDR3 loop: CASSLGDGYTF. CDR3 bases read: TGTGCCAGCTCCCTCGGGGATGGC.

On this clone: The read ends 3 residues early relative to the CDR3; the germline J gene fills the gap. J is TRBJ2-1 and V is TRBV5-6; 7 bases agree with TRBD2. Germline CDR1 is SGHDT and CDR2 is YYEEEE. CDR3 size: 14 residues. The V gene end was trimmed by 4 bases and the J gene end by 5 bases; junction bases not matched to a gene: 6. CDR3 DNA, as far as it was read: TGTGCCAGCAGCACCCCTAGCGGACACAATGAG. It codes for CASSTPSGHNE. The full CDR3 protein reads CASSTPSGHNEQFF.

Worth noting for this clone: The read gets to within 3 residues of the CDR3 end, and the germline J gene fills in the rest. Within the sample, other DNA sequences also encode this same CDR3. V is TRBV30 and J is TRBJ1-3; no clear D gene. Germline CDR1 GTSNPN, CDR2 SVGIG (reference sequence). The CDR3 is 14 amino acids. With 3 bases removed from V and 0 bases from J, the gap between germline ends came to 9 bases. Partial CDR3 DNA: TGTGCCTGGAGAGCAGGATTCTCTGGAAACACC. It specifies CAWRAGFSGNT. The whole CDR3 is CAWRAGFSGNTIYF.

Comment on this clone: The DNA ends 3 residues before the CDR3 does, and the rest of the CDR3 is filled in from the germline J gene. J is TRBJ1-2 and V is TRBV20-1; no definite D call. This CDR3 comprises 12 residues. In germline, CDR1 is DFQATT, CDR2 SNEGSKA (reference sequence). CDR3 protein: CSVRDGGLSYTF. Partial CDR3 DNA: TGCAGTGTGCGGGATGGCGGGTTGAGC.

On this clone: The CDR3 goes on 3 residues after the read ends, and that part is filled in from the germline J gene. This rearrangement joins TRBV19 to TRBJ2-3; TRBD2 matches 10 bases. V was pared by 8 bases and J by 3 bases, with 8 bases of the junction left unmatched. The CDR3 is 15 amino acids. Germline-derived CDR1 and CDR2 are LNHDA and SQIVND (reference sequence). Incomplete CDR3 DNA: TGTGCCAGTCGATTTGAACTAGCGGGAACAGATACG. This encodes CASRFELAGTDT. The CDR3 as a whole reads CASRFELAGTDTQYF.

A note on this clone: With the read ending 3 residues before the CDR3 end, the germline J gene is used to fill in that end. V usage is TRBV19 and J usage is TRBJ1-6, with 8 nucleotides matching TRBD1. The germline V gene has CDR1 LNHDA and CDR2 SQIVND (reference sequence). V lost 7 bases, J lost 7 bases, and 3 bases stayed unmatched. This CDR3 region has 13 residues. This CDR3 reads CASTRQGNSPLHF. The CDR3 DNA, read in part, is TGTGCCAGTACCAGACAGGGGAATTCACCC.

Comments on this clone: The read ends 3 residues early relative to the CDR3; the germline J gene fills the gap. This chain connects TRBV6-2 or TRBV6-3 to TRBJ2-1; 10 nucleotides match TRBD2. Per germline, CDR1 MNHEY and CDR2 SVGEGT. This CDR3 comprises 15 residues. J was trimmed by 3 bases and V by 7 bases; bases with no gene match: 6. Partial CDR3 DNA: TGTGCCAGCAACCTGCGGACTAGCGGCTACAATGAG. Protein: CASNLRTSGYNE. The whole CDR3 sequence is CASNLRTSGYNEQFF.

As for this clone: The read ends 3 residues before the CDR3 terminus; that terminus is restored from the germline J gene. The chain links TRBV5-1 to TRBJ1-4, with TRBD1 matching over 9 bases. The trim removed 2 bases at V and 5 bases at J, leaving 7 bases unmatched. The CDR3 runs 16 residues. Germline CDR1 reads SGHRS; CDR2 reads YFSETQ. CDR3 protein: CASSFGSGTGNEKLFF. The DNA read from the CDR3 is TGCGCCAGCAGCTTCGGATCCGGGACAGGGAATGAAAAA.